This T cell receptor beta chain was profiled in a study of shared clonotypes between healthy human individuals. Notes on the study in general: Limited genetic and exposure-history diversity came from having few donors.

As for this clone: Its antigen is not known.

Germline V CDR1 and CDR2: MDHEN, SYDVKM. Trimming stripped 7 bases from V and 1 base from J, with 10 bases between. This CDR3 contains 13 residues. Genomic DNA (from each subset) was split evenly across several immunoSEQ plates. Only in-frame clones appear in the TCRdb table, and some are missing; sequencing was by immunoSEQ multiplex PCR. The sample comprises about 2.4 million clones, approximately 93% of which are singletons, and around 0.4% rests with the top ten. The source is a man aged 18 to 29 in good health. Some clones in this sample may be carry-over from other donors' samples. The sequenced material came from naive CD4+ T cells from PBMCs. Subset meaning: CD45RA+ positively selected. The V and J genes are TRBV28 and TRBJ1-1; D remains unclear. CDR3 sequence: CASNNRGNTEAFF. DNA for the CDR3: TGTGCCAGCAACAACCGGGGGAACACTGAAGCTTTCTTT.